This T cell receptor (beta chain) was captured in a study of T cells in Graves' hyperthyroidism and ophthalmopathy. Overall study findings and caveats: In blood, most of the thyroid clonotypes expanded above 0.001 were also present.

Amplified TCR beta CDR3 regions derived from RNA transcripts. HTBI primers drove first-round RT-PCR of the TCR CDR3. TCRdb redid the calling of the multiplex PCR reads with MiXCR, one entry per CDR3 protein. Of approximately 620,000 distinct CDR3 sequences in the sample, more than 11% were seen once. Turning to this clonotype: The antigen is unknown. A much bigger clone sits one base away, suggesting this may be a read error.

CDR1 and CDR2 from the germline V gene are SGHNT and YENEEA. The trim removed 6 bases at V and 8 bases at J, leaving 19 bases unmatched. The CDR3 totals 17 residues. The rearrangement uses TRBV11-3 and TRBJ2-1; TRBD2 aligns across 7 bases. The clonotype originates from a young woman with Graves' hyperthyroidism that later progressed to Graves' ophthalmopathy. Sequenced: blood. Here the CDR3 reads CASRSQGEGPPHDEQFF. Here the CDR3 DNA reads TGTGCCAGCAGGTCCCAAGGGGAGGGTCCCCCCCACGATGAGCAGTTCTTC.